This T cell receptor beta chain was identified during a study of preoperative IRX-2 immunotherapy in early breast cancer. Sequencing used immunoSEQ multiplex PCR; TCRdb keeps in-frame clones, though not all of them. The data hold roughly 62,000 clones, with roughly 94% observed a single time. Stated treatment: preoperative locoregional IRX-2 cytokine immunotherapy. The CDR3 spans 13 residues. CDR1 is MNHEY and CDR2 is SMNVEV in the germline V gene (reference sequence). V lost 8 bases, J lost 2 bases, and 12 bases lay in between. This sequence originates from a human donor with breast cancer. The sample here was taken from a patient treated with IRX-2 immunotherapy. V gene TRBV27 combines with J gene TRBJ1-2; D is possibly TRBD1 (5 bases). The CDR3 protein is CASSWGGNYGYTF. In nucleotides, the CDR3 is TGTGCCAGCTCTTGGGGGGGAAACTATGGCTACACCTTC.